Presented here are 29 T cell receptor beta chains from one specimen sequenced in a study of Graves' ophthalmopathy and Graves' hyperthyroidism. The authors amplified TCR beta CDR3 regions, and they did so from RNA transcripts for repertoire sequencing. The library came from an HTBI-primed first-round RT-PCR and a second-round multiplex PCR. Each CDR3 protein is one row after TCRdb ran MiXCR on the multiplex PCR reads. Among almost 750,000 distinct CDR3 sequences, roughly 41% were seen once, and the ten largest hold 44%. The sample consisted of peripheral blood. The receptors originated from an adult man with Graves' ophthalmopathy.

This clonotype was detected many times. The rearrangement joins TRBV10-3 to TRBJ2-6, with D uncertain. In germline, CDR1 is ENHRY, CDR2 SYGVKD. This CDR3 has 14 residues. The germline V and J ends were trimmed by 8 bases and 0 bases, with 8 bases remaining between them. The DNA for the CDR3 is TGTGCCATCGGCAGACCCTCTGGGGCCAACGTCCTGACTTTC. This sequence encodes CAIGRPSGANVLTF.

The V gene is TRBV13, the J gene TRBJ2-7; weak D call: TRBD1 (6 bases). Germline V gene sequence: CDR1 PRHDT, CDR2 FYEKMQ (reference sequence). This CDR3 spans 14 amino acids. The ends were cut back, 7 bases at V and 6 bases at J, with 19 bases in the middle. CDR3 sequence: CASKKTSLGGEQYF. CDR3 DNA: TGTGCCAGCAAAAAAACATCGCTAGGGGGCGAGCAGTACTTC. Variable domain in full (rest from reference TRBV13 and TRBJ2-7): AAGVIQSPRHLIKEKRETATLKCYPIPRHDTVYWYQQGPGQDPQFLISFYEKMQSDKGSIPDRFSAQQFSDYHSELNMSSLELGDSALYFCASKKTSLGGEQYFGPGTRLTVT.

The sample holds a few counts of this clonotype. This sequence joins TRBV11-2 and TRBJ1-3, with D possibly being TRBD1 (6 bases). V lost 8 bases, J lost 0 bases, and 14 bases lay in between. Germline CDR1 is SGHAT and CDR2 is FQNNGV. This CDR3 contains 15 residues. CDR3 sequence (DNA): TGTGCCAGCCCCCTGGGGGCCATCTCTGGAAACACCATATATTTT. This encodes CASPLGAISGNTIYF.

The chain couples TRBV20-1 to TRBJ2-7; the match to TRBD1 covers 8 bases. CDR1 and CDR2 (germline): DFQATT, SNEGSKA (reference sequence). With V trimmed by 6 bases and J by 2 bases, 9 bases remained unmatched. The CDR3 length is 14 residues. DNA of the CDR3: TGCAGTGCGCCTACGGACAGGGTGACCTACGAGCAGTACTTC. Residues: CSAPTDRVTYEQYF.

Comment on this clonotype: A much bigger clone sits one base away, suggesting this may be a read error. This chain connects TRBV11-2 to TRBJ2-5; D is uncertain. V was clipped by 5 bases and J by 5 bases, with 18 bases between them. This CDR3 has 15 residues. Germline CDR1 is SGHAT and CDR2 is FQNNGV. The CDR3: CASSQQVHPEETQYF. In nucleotides, the CDR3 is TGTGCCAGCAGCCAACAAGTACACCCCGAGGAGACCCAGTACTTC.

The chain joins TRBV24-1 to TRBJ1-2; D perhaps matches TRBD1 (5 bases). The CDR3 contains 15 residues. Trimming took off 4 bases at V and 7 bases at J, with 18 bases between the two ends. CDR1 is KGHDR, CDR2 SFDVKD, per germline. The DNA of the CDR3 is TGTGCCACCAGTGACCCCGGGACTAGCGGGAGTGGCTACACCTTC. It yields the protein CATSDPGTSGSGYTF.

This clonotype was detected ten times or more. The chain is built from TRBV10-3 and TRBJ2-2; 11 bases agree with TRBD2. V was pared by 5 bases and J by 0 bases, with 5 bases of the junction left unmatched. CDR1 is ENHRY and CDR2 is SYGVKD in the germline V gene. The CDR3 spans 17 residues. As DNA, the CDR3 is TGTGCCATCAGTCGGGCTAGCGGGAGGCCGAACACCGGGGAGCTGTTTTTT. As protein: CAISRASGRPNTGELFF.

The rearrangement joins TRBV20-1 to TRBJ2-7; D ambiguous. The length of the CDR3 is 12 residues. Germline CDR1 reads DFQATT; CDR2 reads SNEGSKA (reference sequence). The CDR3: CSPRPAAYEQYF. The CDR3 nucleotides are TGCAGCCCCCGCCCGGCCGCCTACGAGCAGTACTTC.

This chain links TRBV12-3 or TRBV12-4 with TRBJ2-7; D gene ambiguous. This CDR3 comprises 13 residues. Trimming shortened V by 6 bases and J by 9 bases, and 18 bases separated the two germline ends. DNA of the CDR3: TGTGCCAGCAGCCAACAAACTGCTCGGTCGCAGTACTTC. It encodes CASSQQTARSQYF.

The chain is built from TRBV19 and TRBJ2-7, with D hard to call. CDR1 is LNHDA and CDR2 is SQIVND in the germline V gene (reference sequence). The CDR3 sequence is 13 residues long. Trimming cost V 9 bases and J 4 bases, with 16 bases left between them. CDR3 sequence: CASSPPTEYEQYF. CDR3 coding DNA: TGTGCCAGCAGCCCCCCGACCGAATACGAGCAGTACTTC.

The V gene is TRBV9, the J gene TRBJ2-7; perhaps D is TRBD1 or TRBD2 (6 bases each). This CDR3 is built from 11 residues. Per germline, CDR1 SGDLS and CDR2 YYNGEE. Trimming took off 7 bases at V and 7 bases at J, with 12 bases between the two ends. Here the CDR3 reads CASVQGGEQYF. In nucleotides, the CDR3 is TGTGCCAGCGTCCAAGGGGGGGAGCAGTACTTC. The whole variable domain, remainder taken from reference TRBV9 and TRBJ2-7, is DSGVTQTPKHLITATGQRVTLRCSPRSGDLSVYWYQQSLDQGLQFLIQYYNGEERAKGNILERFSAQQFPDLHSELNLSSLELGDSALYFCASVQGGEQYFGPGTRLTVT.

The chain is built from TRBV19 and TRBJ1-2, with 8 nucleotides matching TRBD1. Germline CDR1 LNHDA, CDR2 SQIVND (reference sequence). After removal of 6 bases from V and 3 bases from J, the junction contained 6 bases not matched to a gene. This CDR3 region has 14 residues. The CDR3 nucleotides read TGTGCCAGTAGAAAGACAGGGGAGGACTATGGCTACACCTTC. Amino acids: CASRKTGEDYGYTF.

This clonotype has just one count. One junction end does not reproduce the germline sequence, and a read error may be involved. The rearrangement joins TRBV10-3 to TRBJ1-2, with D possibly TRBD1 on 6 matching bases. CDR3 size: 9 residues. Germline CDR1 reads ENHRY; CDR2 reads SYGVKD. The CDR3 region has the DNA TGTGCCATCAAGGGACAAGGTACTTTC. Translating gives CAIKGQGTF.

A note on this clonotype: The CDR3 does not close with the conserved phenylalanine or tryptophan, likely indicating a read error. The DNA is omitted, as the CDR3 cannot be located on it reliably, and the CDR3 follows TCRdb's listing. The J gene is TRBJ2-6, the V gene TRBV19; TRBD1, the D gene given by the table, was not confirmed from the DNA. Germline V gene sequence: CDR1 LNHDA, CDR2 SQIVND (reference sequence). The CDR3 adds up to 10 amino acids, both ends counted. CDR3 in amino acids: CASSLAGVYT.

This clonotype was detected many times. This rearrangement joins TRBV7-2 to TRBJ2-7; TRBD2 is a possible D gene (5 bases). Germline loops: CDR1 SGHTA, CDR2 FQGNSA. V was clipped by 7 bases and J by 3 bases, with 16 bases between them. This CDR3 is built from 14 residues. The CDR3 spells CASKPSGRVYEQYF. Here the CDR3 DNA reads TGTGCCAGCAAACCAAGCGGTAGGGTCTACGAGCAGTACTTC. Based on the CDR3 plus reference TRBV7-2 and TRBJ2-7, the full variable domain is GAGVSQSPSNKVTEKGKDVELRCDPISGHTALYWYRQSLGQGLEFLIYFQGNSAPDKSGLPSDRFSAERTGGSVSTLTIQRTQQEDSAVYLCASKPSGRVYEQYFGPGTRLTVT.

The chain couples TRBV10-2 to TRBJ2-5; D gene uncertain. V was pared by 0 bases and J by 10 bases, with 6 bases between. The CDR3 covers 11 residues. CDR1 is WSHSY, CDR2 SAAADI, per germline. CDR3 region: CASSESVDQYF. In DNA form, the CDR3 reads TGCGCCAGCAGTGAGTCGGTGGACCAGTACTTC.

Notes on this clonotype: The junction departs from the called germline gene at one end, perhaps through a read error. This chain connects TRBV29-1 to TRBJ1-1, with TRBD1 matching 7 bases. CDR3 length equals 12 residues. Germline loops: CDR1 SQVTM, CDR2 ANQGSEA. CDR3 sequence reads: CNVLGTVTEALF. CDR3 nucleotide sequence: TGCAACGTGCTCGGGACAGTGACCGAAGCTCTCTTT.

The CDR3 coding sequence is TGTGCCAGCAGGGTTAGCGGGAGGGCCTACGAGCAGTACTTC. It yields the protein CASRVSGRAYEQYF. The genes are TRBV11-2 and TRBJ2-7, with TRBD2 identical over 11 bases. V was pared by 6 bases and J by 2 bases, with 3 bases of the junction left unmatched. Per the germline V gene, CDR1 is SGHAT and CDR2 is FQNNGV. The CDR3 spans 14 residues.

This rearrangement joins TRBV19 to TRBJ2-2; 12 bases are a match to TRBD1. This CDR3 has 16 amino acids. Germline CDR1 is LNHDA and CDR2 is SQIVND (reference sequence). The trim removed 5 bases at V and 7 bases at J, leaving 8 bases unmatched. The CDR3 DNA reads TGTGCCAGTAGTGAGGGGACAGGGGGCGGTATCGGGGAGCTGTTTTTT. Its protein product is CASSEGTGGGIGELFF. The full variable domain, with the rest looked up from reference TRBV19 and TRBJ2-2, is DGGITQSPKYLFRKEGQNVTLSCEQNLNHDAMYWYRQDPGQGLRLIYYSQIVNDFQKGDIAEGYSVSREKKESFPLTVTSAQKNPTAFYLCASSEGTGGGIGELFFGEGSRLTVL.

The rearrangement uses TRBV7-9 and TRBJ2-3; 9 bases are shared with TRBD2. Germline lookup yields CDR1 SEHNR and CDR2 FQNEAQ (reference sequence). After removal of 5 bases from V and 3 bases from J, the junction contained 9 bases not matched to a gene. The CDR3 spans 16 residues. The CDR3 spells CASSLNSGRKTDTQYF. The CDR3 DNA reads TGTGCCAGCAGCCTCAATAGCGGGAGAAAGACAGATACGCAGTATTTT.

This clonotype was counted a few times. One end of the junction is discordant with germline, which a read error may explain. The chain combines TRBV5-4 with TRBJ1-1; TRBD1 matches at 7 bases. Germline lookup yields CDR1 SGHNT and CDR2 YYREEE (reference sequence). CDR3 length equals 13 residues. CDR3 in amino acids: CASSSTGAAEAFF. The CDR3 DNA follows: TGCGCCAGCTCCAGTACAGGGGCGGCTGAAGCTTTCTTT. The whole variable domain, remainder taken from reference TRBV5-4 and TRBJ1-1, is ETGVTQSPTHLIKTRGQQVTLRCSSQSGHNTVSWYQQALGQGPQFIFQYYREEENGRGNFPPRFSGLQFPNYSSELNVNALELDDSALYLCASSSTGAAEAFFGQGTRLTVV.

The chain links TRBV10-3 to TRBJ1-4; D not certain. The V end lost 10 bases, the J end lost 10 bases, and 10 bases lay between the germline ends. Germline V gene lookup returns CDR1 ENHRY and CDR2 SYGVKD. The CDR3 loop spans 10 amino acids. Here the CDR3 reads CATDSGKLFF. CDR3 DNA: TGTGCCACAGACTCGGGAAAACTGTTTTTT.

This clonotype was recorded many times. The chain is built from TRBV15 and TRBJ2-5; 7 bases match TRBD1. Germline assignment: CDR1 LNHNV and CDR2 YYDKDF (reference sequence). The CDR3 sequence is 15 residues long. Germline trimming cut 2 bases from V and 4 bases from J; bases unmatched to any gene: 7. CDR3 DNA: TGTGCCACCAGCAGAAACACAGGGGTTGGAGAGACCCAGTACTTC. This sequence encodes CATSRNTGVGETQYF.

DNA for the CDR3: TGTGCCAGCAGCCCAGACAGGGTCCTTCAGCCCCAGCATTTT. It codes for CASSPDRVLQPQHF. The V gene is TRBV12-3 or TRBV12-4, the J gene TRBJ1-5; 7 nucleotides align to TRBD1. The CDR3 spans 14 residues. Trimming cost V 6 bases and J 6 bases; bases outside gene matches: 8.

In this sample, this clonotype turned up many times. The V and J genes are TRBV29-1 and TRBJ1-2; D is unclear. V was cut by 2 bases and J by 6 bases, with 10 bases left in between. The germline V gene encodes CDR1 SQVTM and CDR2 ANQGSEA. The CDR3 sequence is 12 residues long. CDR3 protein: CSVERPEDGYTF. CDR3 nucleotide sequence: TGCAGCGTTGAACGACCGGAGGATGGCTACACCTTC.

J is TRBJ2-7 and V is TRBV20-1, with 12 bases aligning to TRBD2. CDR3 length: 12 residues. V dropped 4 bases and J dropped 9; count of bases not matched to a gene: 4. Germline CDR1 reads DFQATT; CDR2 reads SNEGSKA (reference sequence). CDR3 protein: CSAIELAGGQYF. In nucleotides, the CDR3 is TGCAGTGCTATCGAACTAGCGGGAGGGCAGTACTTC.

V gene TRBV20-1 combines with J gene TRBJ2-7, with a possible D match to TRBD1 (5 bases). Germline CDR1 reads DFQATT; CDR2 reads SNEGSKA (reference sequence). CDR3 length: 13 amino acids. The germline V and J ends were trimmed by 1 base and 3 bases, with 10 bases remaining between them. Here the CDR3 DNA reads TGCAGTGCTAGAGCATCACAGGACTACGAGCAGTACTTC. It encodes CSARASQDYEQYF.

The genes are TRBV2 and TRBJ1-1; 7 positions agree with TRBD1. J lost 4 bases, V lost 7 bases, and 9 bases had no gene match. CDR1 and CDR2 (germline): SNHLY, FYNNEI. The CDR3 covers 14 residues. In DNA form, the CDR3 reads TGTGCCAGCATTAAACAGGGGTTCGGCACTGAAGCTTTCTTT. Protein product: CASIKQGFGTEAFF.

J is TRBJ1-6 and V is TRBV7-2; 10 bases agree with TRBD1. V trimming: 5 bases; J trimming: 5 bases; junction bases outside the gene matches: 6. CDR1 is SGHTA, CDR2 FQGNSA, per germline. The CDR3 consists of 16 residues. In nucleotides, the CDR3 is TGTGCCAGCAGCCGATCGGGACAGGGGAATAATTCACCCCTCCACTTT. Residues: CASSRSGQGNNSPLHF.